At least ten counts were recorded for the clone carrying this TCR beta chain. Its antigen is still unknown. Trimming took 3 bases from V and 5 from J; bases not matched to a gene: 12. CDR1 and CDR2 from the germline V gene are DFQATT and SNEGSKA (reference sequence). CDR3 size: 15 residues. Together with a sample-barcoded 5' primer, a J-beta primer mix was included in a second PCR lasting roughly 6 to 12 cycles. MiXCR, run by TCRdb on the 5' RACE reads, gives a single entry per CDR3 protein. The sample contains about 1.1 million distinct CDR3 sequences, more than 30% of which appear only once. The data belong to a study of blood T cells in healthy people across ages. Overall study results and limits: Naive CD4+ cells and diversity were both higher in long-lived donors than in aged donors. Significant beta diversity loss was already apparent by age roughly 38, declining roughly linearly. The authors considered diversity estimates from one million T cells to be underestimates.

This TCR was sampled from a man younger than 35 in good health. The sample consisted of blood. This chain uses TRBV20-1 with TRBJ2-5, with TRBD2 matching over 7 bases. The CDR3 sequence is CSARGTPLREETQYF. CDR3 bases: TGCAGTGCTAGGGGGACTCCTTTGCGGGAGGAGACCCAGTACTTC.